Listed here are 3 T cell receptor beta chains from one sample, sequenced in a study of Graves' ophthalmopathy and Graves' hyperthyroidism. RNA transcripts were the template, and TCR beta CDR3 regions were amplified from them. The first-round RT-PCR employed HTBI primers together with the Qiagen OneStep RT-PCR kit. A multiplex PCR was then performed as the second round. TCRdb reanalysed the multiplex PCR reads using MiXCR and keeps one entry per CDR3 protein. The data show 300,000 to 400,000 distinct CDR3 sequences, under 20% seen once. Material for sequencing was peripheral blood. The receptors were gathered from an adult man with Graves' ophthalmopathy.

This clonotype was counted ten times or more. The CDR3 DNA sequence: TGTGCCAGCAGTGAAGTATCGTGGGATTTGGGGGAGCAGTACTTC. Encoded protein: CASSEVSWDLGEQYF. The rearrangement uses TRBV2 and TRBJ2-7; D unclear. Trimming cost V 1 base and J 7 bases, with 17 bases left between them. Germline CDR1 SNHLY, CDR2 FYNNEI. This CDR3 has 15 amino acids.

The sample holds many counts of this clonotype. The CDR3 nucleotides read TGTGCCTGGACCCGGGACCCGATTAACACTGAAGCTTTCTTT. Its translation is CAWTRDPINTEAFF. The chain has TRBV30 and TRBJ1-1; D is perhaps TRBD1 (5 bases). The CDR3 has 14 amino acids. Germline-derived CDR1 and CDR2 are GTSNPN and SVGIG (reference sequence). Trimming removed 4 bases at V and 2 bases at J, with 14 bases between.

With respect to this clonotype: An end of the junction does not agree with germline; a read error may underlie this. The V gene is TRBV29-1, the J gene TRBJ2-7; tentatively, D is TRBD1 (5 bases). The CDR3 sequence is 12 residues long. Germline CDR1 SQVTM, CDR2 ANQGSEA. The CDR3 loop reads CSALFFEQEQCF. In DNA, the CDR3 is TGCAGCGCCCTATTTTTCGAACAGGAGCAGTGCTTC.